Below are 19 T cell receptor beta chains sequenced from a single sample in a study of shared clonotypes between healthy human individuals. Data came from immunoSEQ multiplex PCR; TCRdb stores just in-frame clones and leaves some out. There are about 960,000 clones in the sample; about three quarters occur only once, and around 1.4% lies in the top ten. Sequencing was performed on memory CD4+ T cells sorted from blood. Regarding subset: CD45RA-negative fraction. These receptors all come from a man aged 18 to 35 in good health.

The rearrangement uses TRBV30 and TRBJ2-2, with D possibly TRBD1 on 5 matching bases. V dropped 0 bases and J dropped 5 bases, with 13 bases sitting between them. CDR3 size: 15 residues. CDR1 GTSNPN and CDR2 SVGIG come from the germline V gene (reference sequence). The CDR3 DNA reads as TGTGCCTGGAGTGTACGGCCAGGGCAAACCGGGGAGCTGTTTTTT. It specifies CAWSVRPGQTGELFF.

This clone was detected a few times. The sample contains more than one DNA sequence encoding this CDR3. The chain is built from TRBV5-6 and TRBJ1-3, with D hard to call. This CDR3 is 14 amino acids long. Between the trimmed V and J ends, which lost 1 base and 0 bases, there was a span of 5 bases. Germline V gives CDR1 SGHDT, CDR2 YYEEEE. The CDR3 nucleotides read TGTGCCAGCAGCTTGCCCAACTCTGGAAACACCATATATTTT. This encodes CASSLPNSGNTIYF. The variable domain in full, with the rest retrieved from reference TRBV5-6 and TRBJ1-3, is DAGVTQSPTHLIKTRGQQVTLRCSPKSGHDTVSWYQQALGQGPQFIFQYYEEEERQRGNFPDRFSGHQFPNYSSELNVNALLLGDSALYLCASSLPNSGNTIYFGEGSWLTVV.

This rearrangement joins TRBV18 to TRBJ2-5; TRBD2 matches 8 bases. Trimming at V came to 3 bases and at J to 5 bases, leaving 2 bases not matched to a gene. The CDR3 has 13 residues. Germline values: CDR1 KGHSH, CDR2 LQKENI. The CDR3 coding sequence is TGTGCCAGCTCACCCTCTAGCGGGGAGACCCAGTACTTC. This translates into CASSPSSGETQYF.

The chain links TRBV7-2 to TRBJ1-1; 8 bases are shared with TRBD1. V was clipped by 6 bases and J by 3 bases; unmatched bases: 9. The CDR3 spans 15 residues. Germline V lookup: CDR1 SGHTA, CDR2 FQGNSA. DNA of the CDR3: TGTGCCAGCAGGAGTCAGGGGGCCTTGGACACTGAAGCTTTCTTT. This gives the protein CASRSQGALDTEAFF.

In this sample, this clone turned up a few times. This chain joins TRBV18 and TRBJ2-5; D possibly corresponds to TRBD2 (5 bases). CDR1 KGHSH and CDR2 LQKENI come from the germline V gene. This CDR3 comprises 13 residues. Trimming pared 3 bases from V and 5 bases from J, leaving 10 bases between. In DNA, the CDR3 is TGTGCCAGCTCACCCATGGCGGGTGAGACCCAGTACTTC. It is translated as CASSPMAGETQYF.

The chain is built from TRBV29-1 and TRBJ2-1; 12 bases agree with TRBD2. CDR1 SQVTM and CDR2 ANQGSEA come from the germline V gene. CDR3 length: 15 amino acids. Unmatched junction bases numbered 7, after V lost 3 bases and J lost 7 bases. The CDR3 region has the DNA TGCAGCGTTGAGCCGACGACTAGCGGGAGAAATGAGCAGTTCTTC. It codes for CSVEPTTSGRNEQFF.

The chain's CDR3 is CASSESSLLTDTQYF. The CDR3 bases are TGCGCCAGCAGTGAGAGTAGTCTACTCACAGATACGCAGTATTTT. The rearrangement links TRBV10-1 to TRBJ2-3; the D is unclear. The CDR3 runs 15 residues. Trimming shortened V by 2 bases and J by 2 bases, and 11 bases separated the two germline ends. The germline V gene has CDR1 WNHNN and CDR2 SYGVQD (reference sequence).

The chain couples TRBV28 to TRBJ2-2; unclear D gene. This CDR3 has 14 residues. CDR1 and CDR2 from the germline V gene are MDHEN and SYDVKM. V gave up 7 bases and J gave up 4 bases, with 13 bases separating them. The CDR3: CASITPGGTGELFF. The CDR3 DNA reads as TGTGCCAGCATCACTCCGGGCGGCACCGGGGAGCTGTTTTTT. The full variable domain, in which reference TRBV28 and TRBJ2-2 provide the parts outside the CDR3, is DVKVTQSSRYLVKRTGEKVFLECVQDMDHENMFWYRQDPGLGLRLIYFSYDVKMKEKGDIPEGYSVSREKKERFSLILESASTNQTSMYLCASITPGGTGELFFGEGSRLTVL.

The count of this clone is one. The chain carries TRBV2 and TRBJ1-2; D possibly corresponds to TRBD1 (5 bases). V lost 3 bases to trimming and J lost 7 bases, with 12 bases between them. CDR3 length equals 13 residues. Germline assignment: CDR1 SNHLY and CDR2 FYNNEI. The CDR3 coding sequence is TGTGCCAGCAGTGAGCCGGGGCGGAGTGGCTACACCTTC. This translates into CASSEPGRSGYTF.

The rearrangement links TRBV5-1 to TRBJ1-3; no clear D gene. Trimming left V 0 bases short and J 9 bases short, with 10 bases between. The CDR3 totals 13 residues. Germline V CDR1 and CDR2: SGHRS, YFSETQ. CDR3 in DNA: TGCGCCAGCAGCTTGGAGGATGGAGGCACCATATATTTT. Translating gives CASSLEDGGTIYF.

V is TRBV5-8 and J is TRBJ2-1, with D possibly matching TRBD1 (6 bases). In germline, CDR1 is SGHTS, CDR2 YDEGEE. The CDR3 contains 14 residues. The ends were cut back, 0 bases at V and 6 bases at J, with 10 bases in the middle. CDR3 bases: TGTGCCAGCAGCTTGGGACAGGAGTTCAATGAGCAGTTCTTC. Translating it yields CASSLGQEFNEQFF. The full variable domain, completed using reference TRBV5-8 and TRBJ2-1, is EAGVTQSPTHLIKTRGQQATLRCSPISGHTSVYWYQQALGLGLQFLLWYDEGEERNRGNFPPRFSGRQFPNYSSELNVNALELEDSALYLCASSLGQEFNEQFFGPGTRLTVL.

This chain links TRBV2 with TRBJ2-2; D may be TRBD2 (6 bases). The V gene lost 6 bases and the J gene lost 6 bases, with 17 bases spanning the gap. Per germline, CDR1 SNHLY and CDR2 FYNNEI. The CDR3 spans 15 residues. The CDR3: CASSAPGGWAGELFF. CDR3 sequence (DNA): TGTGCCAGCAGCGCACCCGGGGGATGGGCCGGGGAGCTGTTTTTT.

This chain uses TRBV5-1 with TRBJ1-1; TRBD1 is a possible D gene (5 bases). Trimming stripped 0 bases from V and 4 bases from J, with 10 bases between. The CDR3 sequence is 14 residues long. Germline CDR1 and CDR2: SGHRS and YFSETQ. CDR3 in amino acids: CASSLAGAGTEAFF. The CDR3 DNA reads TGCGCCAGCAGCTTGGCTGGGGCAGGCACTGAAGCTTTCTTT. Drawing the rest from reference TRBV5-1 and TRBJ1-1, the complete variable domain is KAGVTQTPRYLIKTRGQQVTLSCSPISGHRSVSWYQQTPGQGLQFLFEYFSETQRNKGNFPGRFSGRQFSNSRSEMNVSTLELGDSALYLCASSLAGAGTEAFFGQGTRLTVV.

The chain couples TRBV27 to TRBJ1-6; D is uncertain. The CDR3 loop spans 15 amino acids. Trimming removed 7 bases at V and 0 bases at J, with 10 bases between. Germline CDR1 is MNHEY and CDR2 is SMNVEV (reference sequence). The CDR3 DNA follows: TGTGCCAGCACCTTCTTAAGCTCCTATAATTCACCCCTCCACTTT. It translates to CASTFLSSYNSPLHF.

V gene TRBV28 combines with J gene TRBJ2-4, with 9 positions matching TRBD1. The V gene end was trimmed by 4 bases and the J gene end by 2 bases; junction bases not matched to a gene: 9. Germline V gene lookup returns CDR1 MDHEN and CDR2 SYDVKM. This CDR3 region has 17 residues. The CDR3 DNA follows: TGTGCCAGCAGTTCTTGGGGACAGGGATCGACCAAAAACATTCAGTACTTC. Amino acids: CASSSWGQGSTKNIQYF.

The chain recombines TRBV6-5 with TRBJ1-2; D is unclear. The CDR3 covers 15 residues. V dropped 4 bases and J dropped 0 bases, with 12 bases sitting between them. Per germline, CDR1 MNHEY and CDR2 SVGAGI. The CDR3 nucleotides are TGTGCCAGCAGTTTCGGTGGGAACACTAACTATGGCTACACCTTC. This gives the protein CASSFGGNTNYGYTF.

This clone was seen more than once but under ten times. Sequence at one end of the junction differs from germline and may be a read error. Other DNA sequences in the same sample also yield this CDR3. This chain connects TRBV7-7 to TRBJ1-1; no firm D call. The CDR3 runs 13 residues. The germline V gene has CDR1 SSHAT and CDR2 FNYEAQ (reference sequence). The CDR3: CASSLDRNTEAFF. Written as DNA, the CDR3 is TGTGCTAGCAGCTTAGACCGGAACACTGAAGCTTTCTTT.

The CDR3 loop reads CAWTGTAGQPQHF. For the CDR3, the DNA is TGTGCCTGGACCGGGACGGCGGGTCAGCCCCAGCATTTT. The rearrangement joins TRBV30 to TRBJ1-5, with D perhaps matching TRBD1 (5 bases). V lost 4 bases and J lost 6, with 13 bases in between. CDR1 GTSNPN and CDR2 SVGIG come from the germline V gene (reference sequence). This CDR3 spans 13 amino acids.

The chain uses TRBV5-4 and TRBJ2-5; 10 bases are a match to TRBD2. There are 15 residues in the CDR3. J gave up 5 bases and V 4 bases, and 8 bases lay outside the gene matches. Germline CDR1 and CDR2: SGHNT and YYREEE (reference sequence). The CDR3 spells CASSHTSGEGETQYF. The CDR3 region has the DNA TGTGCCAGCAGCCACACTAGCGGGGAAGGCGAGACCCAGTACTTC.